This record looks at one T cell receptor (beta chain) sequence and its context. The source of the sample is a study of blood T cell repertoires in COVID-19. Whole-study context: The United States, Italy and Spain were the sources of the acute and convalescent COVID-19 samples. Sources were T cells, B-cell-depleted T cells, or PBMCs; the material itself was cDNA or gDNA.

The germline V and J ends were trimmed by 2 bases and 5 bases, with 12 bases remaining between them. Germline lookup yields CDR1 KGHDR and CDR2 SFDVKD. The CDR3 sequence is 15 residues long. Original analysis: From reference gene primer amplification, estimates of nucleated cell counts were derived. The method was immunoSEQ multiplex PCR; TCRdb's version includes in-frame clones alone and lacks a portion of them. V and J calls and clone size come straight from that table; D and trimming were deduced from the DNA. This table holds about 210,000 clones, 83% found once. Sequenced input: peripheral blood. The clonotype comes from a woman aged 40 to 50 with active or convalescent COVID-19. The genes are TRBV24-1 and TRBJ2-1; D is unclear. Here the CDR3 reads CATSDSEILNNEQFF. In nucleotides, the CDR3 is TGTGCCACCAGTGATTCGGAGATCCTAAACAATGAGCAGTTCTTC.